This is a list of T cell receptor beta chains from one sample in a study of OX40 agonist ivuxolimab in advanced cancers. Sequencing used immunoSEQ multiplex PCR; TCRdb keeps in-frame clones, though not all of them. The profile shows under 60,000 clones, approximately 90% of them singletons. Specimen: CD4+ or CD8+ T cells sorted from blood, collected in a trial of the OX40 agonist ivuxolimab. The receptors were gathered from an adult with an advanced solid tumor such as melanoma, head and neck, liver or kidney cancer. Both conserved end residues are part of each CDR3. A D gene is named only where the DNA matches it firmly. Size is omitted from some rows. Given values are once, few, many or a class for expanded clones.

>TRBV2|TRBD2|.|14|TRBJ2-7
CAITGTSGPYEQYF
TGTGCCATTACCGGGACTAGCGGACCCTACGAGCAGTACTTC
>TRBV2|.|.|13|TRBJ2-5
CASSDDRHETQYF
TGTGCCAGCAGTGATGATAGGCACGAGACCCAGTACTTC
>TRBV6-5|.|.|15|TRBJ2-4
CASSYSALGSGALDF
TGTGCCAGCAGTTACTCCGCCCTGGGGTCGGGGGCTTTGGACTTC
>TRBV27|TRBD1|once|14|TRBJ1-6
CASSGTGVGSPLHF
TGTGCCAGCAGTGGGACAGGGGTGGGTTCACCCCTCCACTTT
>TRBV7-6|.|.|15|TRBJ2-7
CASSPTLEGPNEQYF
TGTGCCAGCAGCCCTACCCTGGAAGGTCCTAACGAGCAGTACTTC
>TRBV7-9|TRBD2|.|16|TRBJ2-2
CASSPLALAGTGELFF
TGTGCCAGCAGCCCCTTGGCACTAGCGGGAACCGGGGAGCTGTTTTTT
>TRBV28|.|.|15|TRBJ1-5
CASSPSSTGNQPQHF
TGTGCCAGCAGTCCATCCTCTACGGGGAATCAGCCCCAGCATTTT
>TRBV5-6|.|.|11|TRBJ2-5
CASSSGARLYF
TGTGCCAGCAGCTCCGGGGCACGGCTGTACTTC
>TRBV5-1|.|.|13|TRBJ2-5
CASSLTRAETQYF
TGCGCCAGCAGCTTGACTAGGGCAGAGACCCAGTACTTC
>TRBV5-6|.|few|13|TRBJ2-3
CASSRMDTDTQYF
TGTGCCAGCAGCCGGATGGACACAGATACGCAGTATTTT
>TRBV18|TRBD2|.|14|TRBJ2-3
CASSRGLRTDTQYF
TGTGCCAGCTCCCGGGGACTACGCACAGATACGCAGTATTTT
>TRBV5-8|.|once|13|TRBJ2-1
CASSITPAGEQFF
TGTGCCAGCAGCATTACGCCGGCGGGTGAGCAGTTCTTC
>TRBV6-4|TRBD1|.|15|TRBJ1-5
CASKPQGGRTWPQHF
TGTGCCAGCAAACCACAGGGGGGGAGGACTTGGCCCCAGCATTTT
>TRBV9|.|.|16|TRBJ1-2
CASSVDSRGRSYGYTF
TGTGCCAGCAGCGTAGATTCCAGGGGCAGGAGCTATGGCTACACCTTC
>TRBV5-4|.|.|14|TRBJ2-5
CASSLYGAGETQYF
TGTGCCAGCAGCTTATATGGGGCTGGAGAGACCCAGTACTTC
>TRBV7-6|TRBD2|once|17|TRBJ2-1
CASSPGAGLARAHEQFF
TGTGCCAGCAGCCCGGGGGCGGGACTAGCACGTGCCCATGAGCAGTTCTTC
>TRBV30|.|.|12|TRBJ2-7
CAWSPNRYEQYF
TGTGCCTGGAGTCCGAATCGATACGAGCAGTACTTC
>TRBV4-2|.|.|13|TRBJ1-6
CASSQGKGAPLHF
TGTGCCAGCAGCCAAGGAAAGGGAGCACCCCTCCACTTT
>TRBV19|.|.|13|TRBJ2-2
CASSVFGPGELFF
TGTGCCAGTAGTGTCTTTGGTCCCGGGGAGCTGTTTTTT
>TRBV14|.|.|15|TRBJ2-7
CASSRRPPGSGEQYF
TGTGCCAGCAGCCGAAGACCCCCCGGTTCTGGCGAGCAGTACTTC
>TRBV28|.|.|13|TRBJ1-5
CASSLVGNQPQHF
TGTGCCAGCAGCTTAGTCGGTAATCAGCCCCAGCATTTT
>TRBV5-1|TRBD2|.|15|TRBJ2-3
CASTASGSYEDTQYF
TGCGCCAGCACCGCGAGCGGGAGCTACGAAGATACGCAGTATTTT
>TRBV5-1|.|.|16|TRBJ1-3
CASSSQGLSEGNTIYF
TGCGCCAGCAGCTCACAGGGCCTCTCGGAAGGAAACACCATATATTTT
>TRBV29-1|.|.|18|TRBJ2-7
CSVEDSPLAEGGSYEQYF
TGCAGCGTTGAAGATTCCCCGCTGGCGGAAGGGGGCTCCTACGAGCAGTACTTC
>TRBV6-1|TRBD1|.|13|TRBJ1-3
CASSTGAGNTIYF
TGTGCCAGCAGCACAGGGGCAGGAAACACCATATATTTT
>TRBV4-1|TRBD2|.|18|TRBJ2-1
CASSQPQGASGVYNEQFF
TGCGCCAGCAGCCAACCCCAAGGTGCTAGCGGGGTATACAATGAGCAGTTCTTC
>TRBV5-1|.|.|14|TRBJ1-1
CASSLQSPNTEAFF
TGCGCCAGCAGCTTGCAATCCCCGAACACTGAAGCTTTCTTT
>TRBV27|TRBD1|.|13|TRBJ2-7
CASSAGTAWEQYF
TGTGCCAGCAGTGCAGGGACAGCGTGGGAGCAGTACTTC
>TRBV15|.|.|14|TRBJ1-6
CATSREAGTSPLHF
TGTGCCACCAGCAGAGAGGCAGGAACTTCACCCCTCCACTTT
>TRBV19|.|.|15|TRBJ2-5
CASSVRRGLQETQYF
TGTGCCAGTAGTGTTCGGAGGGGGTTGCAAGAGACCCAGTACTTC
>TRBV11-3|.|.|16|TRBJ2-4
CASSLDGQLAKNIQYF
TGTGCCAGCAGCTTAGACGGACAGCTAGCCAAAAACATTCAGTACTTC
>TRBV18|.|once|14|TRBJ2-1
CASSPPGAGNEQFF
TGTGCCAGCTCACCCCCGGGGGCAGGCAATGAGCAGTTCTTC
>TRBV5-8|.|.|12|TRBJ2-7
CASSLDAYEQYF
TGTGCCAGCAGCTTGGATGCCTACGAGCAGTACTTC
>TRBV29-1|TRBD1|once|13|TRBJ2-7
CSVRQGISYEQYF
TGCAGCGTACGACAGGGGATCTCCTACGAGCAGTACTTC
>TRBV2|.|.|13|TRBJ2-7
CASSEQGGGEQYF
TGTGCCAGCAGTGAACAGGGGGGAGGCGAGCAGTACTTC
>TRBV27|TRBD1|.|16|TRBJ2-2
CASSPARTGNTGELFF
TGTGCCAGCAGTCCCGCACGGACAGGGAACACCGGGGAGCTGTTTTTT
>TRBV6-6|TRBD1|once|16|TRBJ1-5
CASSYPQQGGNQPQHF
TGTGCCAGCAGTTACCCTCAACAGGGGGGGAATCAGCCCCAGCATTTT
>TRBV27|.|.|13|TRBJ2-1
CASSLAQLNEQFF
TGTGCCAGCAGTTTAGCACAGCTAAATGAGCAGTTCTTC
>TRBV19|.|.|14|TRBJ2-5
CASSIGGAGETQYF
TGTGCCAGTAGTATTGGGGGGGCTGGAGAGACCCAGTACTTC
>TRBV27|TRBD1|once|18|TRBJ2-6
CASSYMTGASSGANVLTF
TGTGCCAGCAGTTATATGACAGGGGCGTCTTCCGGGGCCAACGTCCTGACTTTC
>TRBV5-4|TRBD1|.|15|TRBJ2-7
CASSPDRGTNYEQYF
TGTGCCAGCAGCCCGGACAGGGGAACAAACTACGAGCAGTACTTC
>TRBV6-5|.|.|12|TRBJ2-3
CASSTGTDTQYF
TGTGCCAGCAGTACAGGTACAGATACGCAGTATTTT
>TRBV4-1|TRBD2|.|16|TRBJ2-1
CASSQAGLAGANEQFF
TGCGCCAGCAGCCAAGCGGGACTAGCGGGCGCAAATGAGCAGTTCTTC
>TRBV2|.|.|14|TRBJ2-5
CASSDQGGRETQYF
TGTGCCAGCAGTGACCAAGGGGGTAGAGAGACCCAGTACTTC
>TRBV5-4|.|.|16|TRBJ2-5
CASSAIFAGGPETQYF
TGTGCCAGCAGCGCGATCTTCGCTGGGGGTCCGGAGACCCAGTACTTC
>TRBV7-2|TRBD1|.|15|TRBJ1-1
CASSPRTGADTEAFF
TGTGCCAGCAGCCCGAGGACAGGGGCGGACACTGAAGCTTTCTTT
>TRBV11-2|TRBD2|.|13|TRBJ2-4
CASSLASGDVQYF
TGTGCCAGCAGCTTGGCTAGCGGGGATGTTCAGTACTTC
>TRBV5-1|TRBD2|.|15|TRBJ2-1
CASSLAGGGDNEQFF
TGCGCCAGCAGCTTGGCCGGGGGAGGGGACAATGAGCAGTTCTTC
>TRBV6-5|.|once|13|TRBJ2-1
CASRSSITNEQFF
TGTGCCAGCAGGTCTAGTATTACGAATGAGCAGTTCTTC
>TRBV10-3|TRBD1|.|13|TRBJ1-1
CATGTGMNTEAFF
TGTGCCACCGGGACAGGGATGAACACTGAAGCTTTCTTT
>TRBV11-3|TRBD2|.|15|TRBJ2-7
CASGSGRAVSYEQYF
TGTGCCAGCGGTAGCGGGAGGGCCGTCTCCTACGAGCAGTACTTC
>TRBV7-3|.|.|14|TRBJ1-1
CASSLNGGDTEAFF
TGTGCCAGCAGCTTAAACGGGGGAGACACTGAAGCTTTCTTT
>TRBV19|.|.|15|TRBJ2-1
CASSRVRGTYNEQFF
TGTGCCAGTAGTAGGGTGCGGGGTACTTACAATGAGCAGTTCTTC
>TRBV10-3|TRBD1|.|16|TRBJ1-4
CAISRGSGATNEKLFF
TGTGCCATCAGCAGGGGGTCCGGGGCAACTAATGAAAAACTGTTTTTT
>TRBV4-3|.|.|16|TRBJ1-2
CASSQDPQGKENGYTF
TGCGCCAGCAGCCAAGATCCTCAGGGGAAGGAGAATGGCTACACCTTC
>TRBV7-2|TRBD1|once|15|TRBJ1-2
CASSLYLKQGDGYTF
TGTGCCAGCAGCCTCTATCTTAAGCAGGGGGATGGCTACACCTTC
>TRBV5-1|TRBD2|.|19|TRBJ2-3
CASSFPGLAGGWDTDTQYF
TGCGCCAGCAGCTTTCCCGGACTAGCGGGAGGGTGGGATACAGATACGCAGTATTTT
>TRBV5-1|TRBD2|.|15|TRBJ2-7
CASSLTSGSLYEQYF
TGCGCCAGCAGTTTGACTAGCGGGAGTCTCTACGAGCAGTACTTC
>TRBV19|TRBD2|once|16|TRBJ2-3
CASSILAGDLTDTQYF
TGTGCCAGTAGTATACTAGCGGGGGACCTCACAGATACGCAGTATTTT